This T cell receptor (beta chain) was documented in a study of blood T cell repertoires in COVID-19. For the study at large: T cells, B-cell-depleted T cells, or PBMCs supplied cDNA or gDNA.

Only in-frame clones appear in the TCRdb table, and some are missing; sequencing was by immunoSEQ multiplex PCR. This table has about 55,000 clones, 88% appearing once. Sequencing was done on a sample of peripheral blood. This TCR was sampled from a man between 60 and 75 years old with active COVID-19.

CDR3 in amino acids: CASTRGGGRDTGELFF. CDR3 DNA sequence: TGTGCCAGTACCCGTGGAGGCGGGAGGGACACCGGGGAGCTGTTTTTT. The rearrangement links TRBV19 to TRBJ2-2, with 9 bases identical to TRBD2. The germline CDR1 and CDR2 sequences are LNHDA and SQIVND (reference sequence). The CDR3 sequence is 16 residues long. J was trimmed by 3 bases and V by 7 bases; bases with no gene match: 9.